This T cell receptor (beta chain) was identified in a study of OX40 agonist ivuxolimab in advanced cancers. Study-level information: Dose-escalation patients had hepatocellular carcinoma, melanoma, renal cell or head and neck cancer. Points from the study as a whole: A proportion of nonresponders additionally exhibited low normalized T-cell clonal expansion. At 0.1 to 3.0 mg/kg and by week 6, CD4+ and CD8+ T cells in the blood had expanded clonally.

This CDR3 spans 13 amino acids. Germline CDR1 and CDR2: SNHLY and FYNNEI. V was trimmed by 6 bases and J by 2 bases, leaving 10 bases between them. The assay was immunoSEQ multiplex PCR, and TCRdb's table has in-frame clones only and misses some. The sample has 55,000 to 75,000 clones, about 85% seen once. Patients with a history of autoimmune disease or on systemic immunosuppression were excluded. Comment on this clone: The antigen is undetermined.

This chain connects TRBV2 to TRBJ2-5, with a possible D match to TRBD1 (6 bases). The sequence was collected from an adult with an advanced solid tumor such as melanoma, head and neck, liver or kidney cancer. The sequenced sample was CD4+ or CD8+ T cells sorted from blood, obtained in a trial of the OX40 agonist ivuxolimab. CDR3 residues: CASRGGQQETQYF. CDR3 nucleotide sequence: TGTGCCAGCAGAGGAGGACAGCAAGAGACCCAGTACTTC.